The present TCR beta chain was sequenced within a study of cytomegalovirus exposure and HLA in healthy donors. On this clone: Antigen: not known.

Vbeta (60) and Jbeta (13) primers were used in the PCR. Source study methods: The authors later counted tens of millions of unique TCR beta chains, some 10 million of them shared. The protocol was immunoSEQ multiplex PCR, while the TCRdb copy is restricted to in-frame clones and leaves out a portion. The DNA was the basis for D and trimming; V, J and clone size are from that table. The sample consists of 63,000 or so clones, around 79% of them appearing once. Study outcomes and limitations: In a later analysis, HLA-associated beta chains showed higher expansion and lower generation probabilities than comparable chains.

V trimming: 5 bases; J trimming: 5 bases; junction bases outside the gene matches: 6. The CDR3 length is 15 residues. Germline V gene sequence: CDR1 MNHNY, CDR2 SVGAGI (reference sequence). The specimen was PBMCs. This sequence joins TRBV6-6 and TRBJ2-5, with 12 bases aligning to TRBD2. The sequence was obtained from a woman aged 25 to 45 in good health and CMV-seropositive. The CDR3 DNA reads TGTGCCAGCAGTGGCCCCGGGACTAGCGGGGAGACCCAGTACTTC. Protein product: CASSGPGTSGETQYF.